The present entry profiles one T cell receptor (beta chain) with its context. Its antigen is not identified. The source of the sample is a study of cytomegalovirus exposure and HLA in healthy donors. Primers for the PCR totalled 60 Vbeta and 13 Jbeta. The data were produced by immunoSEQ multiplex PCR, yet TCRdb's version contains in-frame clones alone and is incomplete. This table has just under 150,000 clones, around 80% appearing once. Study conclusions and caveats: Three chains linked to CMV were shown in vitro to be specific for CMV antigens. Reported results showed that the classifier diagnosed cytomegalovirus status with high specificity and sensitivity.

This TCR was recovered from a woman aged 25 to 39 in good health and CMV-seronegative. Sequenced sample: PBMCs.

The CDR3 region is CASSPRQVLSNQPQHF. In DNA, the CDR3 is TGTGCCAGCTCACCAAGACAGGTTCTGAGCAATCAGCCCCAGCATTTT. The chain combines TRBV18 with TRBJ1-5; tentative D call: TRBD1 (6 bases). This CDR3 has 16 residues. Looked up from germline, CDR1 is KGHSH and CDR2 is LQKENI. Trimming removed 2 bases from V and 1 base from J, with 12 bases in between.